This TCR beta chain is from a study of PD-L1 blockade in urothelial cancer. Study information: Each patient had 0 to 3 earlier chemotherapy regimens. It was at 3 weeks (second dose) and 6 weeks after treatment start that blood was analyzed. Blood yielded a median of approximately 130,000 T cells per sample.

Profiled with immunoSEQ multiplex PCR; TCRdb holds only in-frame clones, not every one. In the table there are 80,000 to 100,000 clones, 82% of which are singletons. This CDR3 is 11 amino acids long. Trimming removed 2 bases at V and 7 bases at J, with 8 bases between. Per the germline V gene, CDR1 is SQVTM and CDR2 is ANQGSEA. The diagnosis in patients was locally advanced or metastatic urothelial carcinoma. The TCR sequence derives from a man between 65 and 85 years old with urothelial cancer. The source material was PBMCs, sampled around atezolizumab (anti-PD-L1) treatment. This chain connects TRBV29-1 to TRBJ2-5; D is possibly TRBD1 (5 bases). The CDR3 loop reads CSVEQGGTQYF. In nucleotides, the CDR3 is TGCAGCGTTGAACAGGGCGGGACCCAGTACTTC.